This T cell receptor beta chain was identified in a study of cytomegalovirus exposure and HLA in healthy donors. Overall study context: Of several hundred genotyped donors, more than 75% grouped in the Caucasian-associated ancestry cluster.

The germline gives CDR1 MNHNS, CDR2 SASEGT. J lost 6 bases, V lost 7 bases, and 7 bases had no gene match. This CDR3 has 13 residues. 13 Jbeta primers and 60 Vbeta primers were used for the PCR. Assay used: immunoSEQ multiplex PCR; TCRdb lists only in-frame clones, some missing. The repertoire includes approximately 150,000 clones, around 80% of them detected once, and 3.2% sits in the top ten. This rearrangement joins TRBV6-1 to TRBJ1-2; 8 bases are a match to TRBD1. The specimen sequenced was PBMCs. This clonotype was obtained from a man between 18 and 35 years old in good health and CMV-seropositive. The CDR3 reads CASKAGGADGYTF. The CDR3 region has the DNA TGTGCCAGCAAAGCAGGGGGCGCTGATGGCTACACCTTC.